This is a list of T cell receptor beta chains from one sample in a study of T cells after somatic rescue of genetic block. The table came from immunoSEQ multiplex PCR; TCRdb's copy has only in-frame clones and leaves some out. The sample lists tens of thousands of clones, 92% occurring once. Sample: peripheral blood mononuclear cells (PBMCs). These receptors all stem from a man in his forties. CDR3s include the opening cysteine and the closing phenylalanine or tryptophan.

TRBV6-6,CASSRDSTGNTIYF
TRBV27,CASTRAGTFNEQFF
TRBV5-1,CASSRGSGDNQPQHF
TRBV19,CASKGQGSTGELFF
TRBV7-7,CASSLGTGTDNEQFF
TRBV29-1,CSVADSPHLNTEAFF
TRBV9,CASSVGAGNEQYF
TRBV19,CASSTWALAGELFF
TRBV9,CASSPHRSSGPQHF
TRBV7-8,CASSSTGTTTDTQYF
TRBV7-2,CASSLRTGKKYNEQFF
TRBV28,CASRSDRGLTSPLHF
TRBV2,CASSGGVLGTNEKLFF
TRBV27,CASRTEHSNQPQHF
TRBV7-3,CASSLSGSQETQYF
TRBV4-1,CASSQDPHGSEQYF
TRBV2,CASSKGAMGNQPQHF
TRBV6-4,CASSAQSGGSTDTQYF
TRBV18,CASSPPETDTQYF
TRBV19,CASSIGRGQPQHF
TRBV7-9,CASSDTWESQETQYF
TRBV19,CASSIGTTGSNGYTF
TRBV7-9,CASSSTELATDTDTQYF
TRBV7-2,CASSSGRTGPGSAQHF
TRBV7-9,CASSQDGNSPLHF
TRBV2,CASSLSGGATGELFF
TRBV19,CASSPGTGSTDTQYF
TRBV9,CASSVGPTNTEAFF
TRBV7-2,CASSTYGLSHEQYF
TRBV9,CASSASPGIKSYEQYF
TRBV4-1,CASSQVGSGANVLTF
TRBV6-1,CASTRDRGVETQYF
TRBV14,CASSHLADTTQETQYF
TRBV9,CASSALVQGQFQNTEAFF
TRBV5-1,CASSLSGGSRETQYF
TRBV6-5,CASSYSPQTSGNTIYF
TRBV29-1,CSVERGRGTDTQYF
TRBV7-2,CASSLGGVQETQYF
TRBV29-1,CSVVGGTLDTQYF
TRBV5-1,CASSSGTGVFSPLHF
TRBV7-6,CASSTEGSGDFEQYF
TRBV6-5,CAAGGGGTSKNIQYF
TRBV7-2,CASSLGLAEQFF
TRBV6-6,CASSYSWDSGNTIYF
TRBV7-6,CASSLAGITEAFF
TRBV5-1,CASSRSTGKTDTQYF
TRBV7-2,CASSSLAPGLEQFF
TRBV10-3,CAISEQDLYGYTF
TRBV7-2,CASSTKIASGFRGYEQFF
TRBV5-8,CASSRSYTF
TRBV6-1,CASREPGSGNQPQHF
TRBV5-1,CASSLGQVTFNYGYTF
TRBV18,CASSPPGGYEQYF
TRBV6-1,CASKVAGGNYGYTF
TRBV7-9,CASSPPGALSRQYF
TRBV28,CASSLLQGGGTEAFF
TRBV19,CASSLLAANSPLHF
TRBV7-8,CASSLAEGLAGTYEQYF
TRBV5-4,CASSLGYNQPQHF